The entry that follows covers one TCR beta chain sequence. CDR3 length: 15 amino acids. V trimming: 4 bases; J trimming: 5 bases; junction bases outside the gene matches: 8. CDR1 is ENHRY and CDR2 is SYGVKD in the germline V gene. The sample is drawn from a study of blood T cell repertoires in COVID-19. Measured with immunoSEQ multiplex PCR; TCRdb has only the in-frame clones, and not every one. Found here are 250,000 to 300,000 clones, around 82% of them singletons; the top ten hold around 5.4%. The specimen sequenced was peripheral blood. This TCR was sampled from an elderly man with acute or convalescent COVID-19. The genes are TRBV10-3 and TRBJ2-1, with 7 bases that match TRBD2. CDR3 amino acids: CAISGGWGGDNEQFF. The DNA for the CDR3 is TGTGCCATCAGTGGAGGGTGGGGGGGAGACAATGAGCAGTTCTTC.